The 9 T cell receptor beta chains given below trace back to one sample, sequenced in a study of blood T cells in healthy people across ages. For the second PCR, which ran for roughly 6 to 11 cycles, a sample-barcoded 5' primer and a J-beta primer mix were used. TCRdb processed the 5' RACE reads anew with MiXCR; each CDR3 protein has one entry. The repertoire holds about 670,000 distinct CDR3 sequences, with about 51% as singletons. Sequenced input: blood. These receptor sequences come from a woman older than 75 in good health.

Turning to this clonotype: A single base separates this from a much larger clone, so it may be a read error. The chain couples TRBV20-1 to TRBJ1-2, with TRBD1 matching 8 bases. Per the germline V gene, CDR1 is DFQATT and CDR2 is SNEGSKA (reference sequence). CDR3 length: 12 residues. The CDR3 spells CRAPRTGHGYTF. The CDR3 coding sequence is TGCAGGGCGCCTAGGACAGGGCACGGCTACACCTTC.

This clonotype appeared many times. The gene calls are TRBV5-1 and TRBJ2-6; D remains unclear. V lost 1 base and J lost 3, with 11 bases in between. The CDR3 covers 16 residues. Germline-derived CDR1 and CDR2 are SGHRS and YFSETQ. As DNA, the CDR3 is TGCGCCAGCAGCTTGATCAGGCCTCTTGGGGCCAACGTCCTGACTTTC. Its protein product is CASSLIRPLGANVLTF.

The J gene is TRBJ2-7, the V gene TRBV7-2; a weak D match, TRBD1 (7 bases). CDR1 SGHTA and CDR2 FQGNSA come from the germline V gene. Between the trimmed V and J ends, which lost 4 bases and 6 bases, there was a span of 13 bases. The CDR3 is 13 residues long. This chain's CDR3 is CASSYNRGGEQYF. CDR3 DNA sequence: TGTGCCAGCAGCTACAACAGGGGAGGCGAGCAGTACTTC.

Comment on this clonotype: This may be a read error: a much more frequent sequence differs by one nucleotide. The chain employs TRBV20-1 and TRBJ2-1, with 7 bases fitting TRBD1. The CDR3 contains 10 residues. Germline CDR1 is DFQATT and CDR2 is SNEGSKA (reference sequence). Trimming cost V 8 bases and J 9 bases; bases outside gene matches: 4. The CDR3 DNA follows: TGCAGTACTGACAGGGTTGAGCAGTTCTTC. Translating gives CSTDRVEQFF.

This clonotype was found a few times. The rearrangement uses TRBV25-1 and TRBJ2-5; weak D call: TRBD2 (6 bases). V was clipped by 3 bases and J by 2 bases, with 13 bases between them. CDR3 length: 15 amino acids. The germline gives CDR1 MGHDK, CDR2 SYGVNS. CDR3 coding DNA: TGTGCCAGCAGTGACCCCAAGGAGGGGCAAGAGACCCAGTACTTC. Translating it yields CASSDPKEGQETQYF.

Comment on this clonotype: One base away lies a much larger clone, so this may be a sequencing read error. Likely a read error: the CDR3 ends without its conserved phenylalanine or tryptophan. The rearrangement links TRBV7-9 to TRBJ2-7; 9 nucleotides align to TRBD1. This CDR3 comprises 15 residues. The trim removed 4 bases at V and 4 bases at J, leaving 8 bases unmatched. CDR1 and CDR2 from the germline V gene are SEHNR and FQNEAQ (reference sequence). The CDR3 coding sequence is TGTGCCAGCAGCTCGTACCGGGACAGGGAATACGAGCAGTACTTA. The encoded protein is CASSSYRDREYEQYL.

The CDR3 loop reads CASSLEMGAEAFF. DNA for the CDR3: TGTGCCAGCAGCTTAGAGATGGGAGCTGAAGCTTTCTTT. V and J are TRBV7-9 and TRBJ1-1; D is unresolved. Germline CDR1 reads SEHNR; CDR2 reads FQNEAQ (reference sequence). Trimming stripped 1 base from V and 6 bases from J, with 9 bases between. The CDR3 covers 13 residues.

The rearrangement uses TRBV10-3 and TRBJ1-2; weak D call: TRBD1 (6 bases). The V and J ends lost 3 bases and 0 bases respectively, with 17 bases between them. CDR1 ENHRY and CDR2 SYGVKD come from the germline V gene. This CDR3 spans 17 amino acids. CDR3 sequence: CAISDRGPYGANYGYTF. In DNA, the CDR3 is TGTGCCATCAGTGACCGGGGGCCCTATGGGGCTAACTATGGCTACACCTTC.

This clonotype was seen many times. This chain joins TRBV7-3 and TRBJ2-3; D gene uncertain. The germline V gene has CDR1 SGHTA and CDR2 FQGTGA. V dropped 3 bases and J dropped 0 bases, with 10 bases sitting between them. CDR3 length: 15 residues. The DNA for the CDR3 is TGTGCCAGCAGCTTTGGTACATTCAGCACAGATACGCAGTATTTT. Translated, it gives CASSFGTFSTDTQYF. Filled out from reference TRBV7-3 and TRBJ2-3, the complete variable domain reads GAGVSQTPSNKVTEKGKYVELRCDPISGHTALYWYRQSLGQGPEFLIYFQGTGAADDSGLPNDRFFAVRPEGSVSTLKIQRTERGDSAVYLCASSFGTFSTDTQYFGPGTRLTVL.